This TCR beta chain was observed in a study of T-cell reconstitution after alpha-beta-depleted transplantation in children. Researchers prepared the TCRbeta library using unique molecular identifiers, the study reports. TCRdb called the PCR reads again in MiXCR, with one record for every CDR3 protein. Of 200,000 to 250,000 distinct CDR3 sequences listed, about 9.5% are singletons. The V gene end was trimmed by 4 bases and the J gene end by 0 bases; junction bases not matched to a gene: 6. The CDR3 has 17 amino acids. Germline V CDR1 and CDR2: MNHEY, SVGAGI. The chain has TRBV6-5 and TRBJ1-2; the match to TRBD1 covers 12 bases. Sequencing used PBMCs from the stem cell graft donor, obtained from the stem cell graft. This sequence originates from a human donor who donated a stem cell graft to a child with acute lymphoblastic leukemia. CDR3 coding DNA: TGTGCCAGCAGTTCCGGGGACAGGGGGCATGCTAACTATGGCTACACCTTC. The encoded protein is CASSSGDRGHANYGYTF.